This T cell receptor (beta chain) was observed in a study of blood T cells in healthy people across ages. This clonotype was recorded a few times. Germline V gene lookup returns CDR1 SQVTM and CDR2 ANQGSEA. The V end was cut by 4 bases, the J end by 0 bases, with 18 bases between. CDR3 length: 16 amino acids. A J-beta primer mix and a sample-barcoded 5' primer were used in a second PCR of roughly 6 to 12 cycles. MiXCR, run by TCRdb on the 5' RACE reads, gives a single entry per CDR3 protein. The table includes around 780,000 distinct CDR3 sequences, around a quarter detected once. The same sample was also studied in work on T cells of mothers and their children. From that second work: The second PCR's M1S primer added sample barcodes and 2-4 random nucleotides. Overlap measured in related mother-child pairs was slightly, non-significantly higher than in unrelated pairs. Detection yielded no persistent microchimeric T cell clones.

The sequenced sample was blood. The clonotype was recovered from a boy between 10 and 17 years old in good health. The rearrangement joins TRBV29-1 to TRBJ1-2; D gene ambiguous. In nucleotides, the CDR3 is TGCAGCGTTGTAGGCGATGGGGATTTCGCTAACTATGGCTACACCTTC. Translation: CSVVGDGDFANYGYTF.